The 21 T cell receptor beta chains below come from one sample, sequenced in a study of identifying expanded T cells in peripheral blood (dated by TCRdb to the late 2010s). Libraries came from the immunoSEQ multiplex PCR assay. Drawn from immuneACCESS, this table holds only the in-frame rearrangements with V and J called that TCRdb kept. Clones are partly lost; checked studies trace under half to an unresolved V gene and leave the rest unexplained. The sample table contains about 50,000 clones; only one count was recorded for 82% of them. Approximately 15% of the sample lies in the top ten. The sequenced material came from blood. The origin of the receptors is a person aged 18 to 75 in good health.

This clone came up a few times. This chain connects TRBV4-3 to TRBJ2-7; 8 positions agree with TRBD1. This CDR3 has 14 residues. V was pared by 4 bases and J by 3 bases, with 5 bases of the junction left unmatched. CDR1 LGHNA and CDR2 YSLEER come from the germline V gene. CDR3: CASSPDRGLYEQYF. CDR3 nucleotides: TGCGCCAGCAGCCCTGACAGGGGTCTCTACGAGCAGTACTTC.

The rearrangement links TRBV5-1 to TRBJ1-2; TRBD1 matches 7 bases. Germline values: CDR1 SGHRS, CDR2 YFSETQ. This CDR3 is 15 amino acids long. J was trimmed by 6 bases and V by 4 bases; bases with no gene match: 12. This CDR3 reads CASSKSGTVVDGYTF. The CDR3 DNA reads as TGCGCCAGCAGCAAATCCGGGACAGTGGTGGATGGCTACACCTTC.

In DNA, the CDR3 is TGCGCCAGCAGGGGGTCTTCCTACGAGCAGTACGTC. It codes for CASRGSSYEQYV. The rearrangement uses TRBV10-2 and TRBJ2-7; D unclear. This CDR3 is built from 12 residues. Germline V gives CDR1 WSHSY, CDR2 SAAADI. Between the trimmed V and J ends, which lost 6 bases and 1 base, there was a span of 7 bases.

The chain couples TRBV19 to TRBJ2-5, with 9 bases that match TRBD1. This CDR3 is built from 15 residues. J gave up 4 bases and V 7 bases, and 10 bases lay outside the gene matches. Germline V gives CDR1 LNHDA, CDR2 SQIVND (reference sequence). CDR3 nucleotides: TGTGCCAGTAATATGGGACAGGGTTATACAGAGACCCAGTACTTC. As protein: CASNMGQGYTETQYF.

The gene calls are TRBV11-3 and TRBJ2-1; 10 nucleotides agree with TRBD2. The ends lost 9 bases at V and 4 bases at J; junction bases unmatched: 3. In germline, CDR1 is SGHNT, CDR2 YENEEA. There are 13 residues in the CDR3. The CDR3 protein is CASTSGTYNEQFF. The CDR3 region has the DNA TGTGCCAGTACTAGCGGGACGTACAATGAGCAGTTCTTC.

The chain uses TRBV2 and TRBJ2-1, with 8 bases that match TRBD2. V lost 4 bases, J lost 1 base, and 3 bases stayed unmatched. CDR1 and CDR2 (germline): SNHLY, FYNNEI. CDR3 length equals 15 residues. CDR3 in DNA: TGTGCCAGCAGTGTAGCTAGCGGGTCCTACAATGAGCAGTTCTTC. Translated: CASSVASGSYNEQFF.

The chain links TRBV4-2 to TRBJ2-7; D is perhaps TRBD2 (6 bases). The V gene lost 1 base and the J gene lost 0 bases, with 13 bases spanning the gap. Germline V gives CDR1 LGHNA, CDR2 YNFKEQ. This CDR3 is 16 amino acids long. The chain's CDR3 is CASSQGLERSSYEQYF. The CDR3 coding sequence is TGTGCCAGCAGCCAAGGACTAGAAAGGAGCTCCTACGAGCAGTACTTC.

The chain has TRBV14 and TRBJ2-7; perhaps TRBD1 as D (6 bases). The V gene's germline CDR1 is SGHDN and CDR2 FVKESK. The CDR3 has 14 residues. Trimming took off 3 bases at V and 9 bases at J, with 18 bases between the two ends. CDR3 in amino acids: CASSQVQGFSWQYF. The DNA of the CDR3 is TGTGCCAGCAGCCAGGTACAGGGATTCTCATGGCAGTACTTC. The full variable domain, its missing parts supplied by reference TRBV14 and TRBJ2-7, is EAGVTQFPSHSVIEKGQTVTLRCDPISGHDNLYWYRRVMGKEIKFLLHFVKESKQDESGMPNNRFLAERTGGTYSTLKVQPAELEDSGVYFCASSQVQGFSWQYFGPGTRLTVT.

This clone was counted a few times. The V and J genes are TRBV2 and TRBJ2-7; tentative D call: TRBD1 (5 bases). Trimming took off 7 bases at V and 4 bases at J, with 11 bases between the two ends. This CDR3 contains 12 residues. The germline V gene has CDR1 SNHLY and CDR2 FYNNEI. The CDR3 bases are TGTGCCAGCAACGCAGGGATGTACGAGCAGTACTTC. It codes for CASNAGMYEQYF.

The chain joins TRBV15 to TRBJ2-1; possible D gene TRBD1, 6 bases. From germline, CDR1 is LNHNV and CDR2 YYDKDF (reference sequence). This CDR3 has 17 amino acids. The V end lost 0 bases, the J end lost 8 bases, and 20 bases lay between the germline ends. CDR3: CATSRDLPGIGGYEQFF. The DNA for the CDR3 is TGTGCCACCAGCAGAGATCTACCAGGAATAGGGGGATATGAGCAGTTCTTC. Filled out from reference TRBV15 and TRBJ2-1, the complete variable domain reads DAMVIQNPRYQVTQFGKPVTLSCSQTLNHNVMYWYQQKSSQAPKLLFHYYDKDFNNEADTPDNFQSRRPNTSFCFLDIRSPGLGDTAMYLCATSRDLPGIGGYEQFFGPGTRLTVL.

Points on this clone: In the same sample, other DNA sequences code for this CDR3. The chain carries TRBV7-9 and TRBJ2-7, with a tentative D call TRBD1 (5 bases). The CDR3 is 14 residues long. V lost 1 base and J 1 base, leaving 8 bases between the germline ends. CDR1 is SEHNR, CDR2 FQNEAQ, per germline (reference sequence). CDR3 bases: TGTGCCAGCAGCTTAGGGGCAGGGTCCTACGAGCAGTACGTC. This translates into CASSLGAGSYEQYV.

V gene TRBV5-5 combines with J gene TRBJ1-2; maybe TRBD1 (5 bases). The V end lost 4 bases, the J end lost 4 bases, and 14 bases lay between the germline ends. The CDR3 sequence is 14 residues long. CDR1 is SGHKS, CDR2 YYEKEE, per germline (reference sequence). As DNA, the CDR3 is TGTGCCAGCAGCCCGGGAACGAGGGGCTATGGCTACACCTTC. Protein product: CASSPGTRGYGYTF.

This clone was seen a handful of times. The rearrangement links TRBV25-1 to TRBJ1-1, with 7 bases aligning to TRBD1. The length of the CDR3 is 15 residues. Losses at the gene ends were 1 base for V and 8 bases for J; bases not matched to a gene: 10. CDR1 MGHDK and CDR2 SYGVNS come from the germline V gene. The chain's CDR3 is CASSESNRGRYEAFF. The CDR3 DNA reads as TGTGCCAGCAGTGAATCGAACAGGGGAAGATACGAAGCTTTCTTT.

This chain connects TRBV21-1 to TRBJ2-7; TRBD2, as called in the table, went unchecked against the DNA. TRBV21-1 is assigned pseudogene status. This CDR3 has 13 amino acids. CDR3 sequence (DNA): TGTGCCACCAAGGGGGGGGGATGTGACGAGCAGTACGTC. It yields the protein CATKGGGCDEQYV.

The chain couples TRBV18 to TRBJ2-1, with D possibly being TRBD1 or TRBD2 (6 bases each). Per the germline V gene, CDR1 is KGHSH and CDR2 is LQKENI. The length of the CDR3 is 15 residues. V gave up 3 bases and J gave up 6 bases, with 15 bases separating them. The CDR3 is CASSPLGGRGNEQFF. The CDR3 DNA reads TGTGCCAGCTCACCTTTAGGGGGGCGGGGCAATGAGCAGTTCTTC.

The V call is TRBV4-2, the J call TRBJ2-3; perhaps TRBD2 as D (7 bases). Germline assignment: CDR1 LGHNA and CDR2 YNFKEQ. With 1 base removed from V and 5 bases from J, the gap between germline ends came to 16 bases. The length of the CDR3 is 16 residues. CDR3 sequence reads: CASSQASPGGGDTQYF. CDR3 sequence (DNA): TGTGCCAGCAGCCAAGCGAGTCCGGGGGGCGGAGATACGCAGTATTTT.

CDR3 amino acids: CASSPPRGITEAFF. DNA for the CDR3: TGTGCCAGTAGTCCCCCCCGGGGAATCACTGAAGCTTTCTTT. This chain uses TRBV19 with TRBJ1-1; D gene uncertain. This CDR3 comprises 14 residues. CDR1 and CDR2 (germline): LNHDA, SQIVND (reference sequence). V lost 5 bases, J lost 4 bases, and 14 bases lay in between.

V and J are TRBV19 and TRBJ2-5, with D tentatively TRBD1 or TRBD2 (5 bases each). The CDR3 consists of 18 residues. Germline loops: CDR1 LNHDA, CDR2 SQIVND (reference sequence). V was clipped by 4 bases and J by 3 bases, with 24 bases between them. The CDR3 sequence is CASSKGRDPRIVEETQYF. CDR3 DNA sequence: TGTGCCAGTAGTAAGGGCCGGGACCCTAGGATAGTAGAAGAGACCCAGTACTTC.

This sequence joins TRBV6-5 and TRBJ1-2; no firm D call. This CDR3 has 14 residues. Germline V gives CDR1 MNHEY, CDR2 SVGAGI. Trimming removed 4 bases from V and 0 bases from J, with 9 bases in between. The CDR3 reads CASSSVRSNYGYTF. Here the CDR3 DNA reads TGTGCCAGCAGTTCCGTTAGATCTAACTATGGCTACACCTTC.

The sample holds a few counts of this clone. The chain has TRBV19 and TRBJ2-1; 7 bases line up with TRBD2. The CDR3 length is 14 residues. V shed 6 bases and J 6 bases; nucleotides not matched to a gene: 8. Germline V gene lookup returns CDR1 LNHDA and CDR2 SQIVND (reference sequence). The CDR3 coding sequence is TGTGCCAGTAGCGGACTAGGTGTGGGCAATGAGCAGTTCTTC. Translated, it gives CASSGLGVGNEQFF.

The chain uses TRBV28 and TRBJ1-5; D possibly corresponds to TRBD1 (5 bases). V gave up 3 bases and J gave up 4 bases, with 10 bases separating them. CDR3 length equals 14 residues. The V gene's germline CDR1 is MDHEN and CDR2 SYDVKM. In DNA form, the CDR3 reads TGTGCCAGCAGTTTCAGACAGAAGAATCAGCCCCAGCATTTT. It encodes CASSFRQKNQPQHF.